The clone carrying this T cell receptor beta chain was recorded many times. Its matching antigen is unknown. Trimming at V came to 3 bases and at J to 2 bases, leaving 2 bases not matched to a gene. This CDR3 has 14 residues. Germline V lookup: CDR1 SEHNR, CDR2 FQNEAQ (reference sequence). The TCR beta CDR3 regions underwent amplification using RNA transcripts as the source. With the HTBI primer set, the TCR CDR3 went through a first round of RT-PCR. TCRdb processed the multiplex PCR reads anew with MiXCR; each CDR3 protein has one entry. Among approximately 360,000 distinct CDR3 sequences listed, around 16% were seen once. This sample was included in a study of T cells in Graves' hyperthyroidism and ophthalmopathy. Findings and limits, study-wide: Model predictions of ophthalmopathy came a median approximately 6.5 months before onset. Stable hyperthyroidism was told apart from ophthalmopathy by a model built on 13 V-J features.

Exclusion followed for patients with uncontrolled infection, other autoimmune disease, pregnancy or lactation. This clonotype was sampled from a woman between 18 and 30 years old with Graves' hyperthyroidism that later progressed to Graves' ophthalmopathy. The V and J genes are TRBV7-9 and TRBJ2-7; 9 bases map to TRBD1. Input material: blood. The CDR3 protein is CASSFDRGAYEQYF. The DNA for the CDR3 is TGTGCCAGCAGCTTCGACAGGGGGGCCTACGAGCAGTACTTC.